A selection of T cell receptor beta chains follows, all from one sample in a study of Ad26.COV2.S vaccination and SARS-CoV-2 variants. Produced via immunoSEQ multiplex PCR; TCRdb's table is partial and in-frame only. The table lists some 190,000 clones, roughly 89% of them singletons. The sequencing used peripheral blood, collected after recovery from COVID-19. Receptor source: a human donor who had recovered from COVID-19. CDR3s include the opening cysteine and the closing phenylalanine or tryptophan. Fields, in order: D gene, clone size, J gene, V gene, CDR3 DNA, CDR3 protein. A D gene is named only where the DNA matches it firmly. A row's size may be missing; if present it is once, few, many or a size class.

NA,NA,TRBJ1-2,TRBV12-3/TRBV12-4,TGTGCCAGCAGTTTAGACGTCTTACTAGGCTACACCTTC,CASSLDVLLGYTF
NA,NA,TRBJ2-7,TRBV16,TGTGCCAGCAGCCAATTAACAGACGAGCAGTACTTC,CASSQLTDEQYF
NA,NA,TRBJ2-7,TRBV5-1,TGCGCCAGCAGTCTCTACTACGAGCAGTACTTC,CASSLYYEQYF
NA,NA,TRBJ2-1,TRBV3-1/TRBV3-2,TGTGCCAGCAGCCTTACCCAGGGGCGCACTCTCTCGAATGAGCAGTTCTTC,CASSLTQGRTLSNEQFF
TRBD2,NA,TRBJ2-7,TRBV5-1,TGCGCCAGCAGCTTGGGACTAGCGGGTCATTACGAGCAGTACTTC,CASSLGLAGHYEQYF
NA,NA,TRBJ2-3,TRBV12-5,TGTGCTAGTGGCTACACCACTAATTTTCTAGCTGTGGGCACAGATACGCAGTATTTT,CASGYTTNFLAVGTDTQYF
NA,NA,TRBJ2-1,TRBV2,TGTGCCAGCAGTGTCTACAATGAGCAGTTCTTC,CASSVYNEQFF
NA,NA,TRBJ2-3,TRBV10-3,TGTGCCATCAGTGAGTGGCGGACCGCAGATACGCAGTATTTT,CAISEWRTADTQYF
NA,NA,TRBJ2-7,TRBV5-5,TGTGCCAGCAGGGGAACAGGAGGGTCCTACGAGCAGTACTTC,CASRGTGGSYEQYF
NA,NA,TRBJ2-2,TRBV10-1,TGCGCCAGCAGTGAGCAGACGAACACCGGGGAGCTGTTTTTT,CASSEQTNTGELFF
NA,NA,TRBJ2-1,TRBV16,TGTGCCAGCAGCCAATCGGTGGGTATCCATGAGCAGTTCTTC,CASSQSVGIHEQFF
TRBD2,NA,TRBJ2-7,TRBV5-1,TGCGCCAGCAGTCAAGCGGGGGAGTCCTACGAGCAGTACTTC,CASSQAGESYEQYF
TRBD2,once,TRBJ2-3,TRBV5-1,TGCGCCAGCAGCTCATCCGGGACTAGCGGGAGTAGGGATACGCAGTATTTT,CASSSSGTSGSRDTQYF
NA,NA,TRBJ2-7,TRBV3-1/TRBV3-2,TGTGCCAGCAGCCCCAACGAGGGGTTCAAGCAGTACTTC,CASSPNEGFKQYF
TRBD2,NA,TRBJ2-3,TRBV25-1,TGTGCCAGCAGTGAAACCCCCAGGACTAGCGGGAGCACAGATACGCAGTATTTT,CASSETPRTSGSTDTQYF
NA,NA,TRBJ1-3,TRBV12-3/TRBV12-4,TGTGCCAGCACCATCGCTGGAAACACCATATATTTT,CASTIAGNTIYF
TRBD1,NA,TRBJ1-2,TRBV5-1,TGCGCCAGCAGCTCAAAGGCGGGACAGGCCTATGGCTACACCTTC,CASSSKAGQAYGYTF
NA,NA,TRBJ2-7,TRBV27,TGTGCCAGCAGTTTATCGGAAGGTCGCTCCTACGAGCAGTACTTC,CASSLSEGRSYEQYF
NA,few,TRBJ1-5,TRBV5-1,TGCGCCAGCAGCTTGGGGGTTAGTGACAATCAGCCCCAGCATTTT,CASSLGVSDNQPQHF
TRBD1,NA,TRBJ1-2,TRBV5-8,TGTGCCAGCAGCCTGACAGGAAACAGGGGGGGCTACACCTTC,CASSLTGNRGGYTF
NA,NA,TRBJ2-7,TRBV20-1,TGCAGTGGGGCCAGGGCTTCCGAGCAGTACTTC,CSGARASEQYF
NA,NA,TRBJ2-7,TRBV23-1,TGCGCCAGCAATCACAGGGTTGTTTTTGACGAGCAGTACTTC,CASNHRVVFDEQYF
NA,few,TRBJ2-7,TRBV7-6,TGTGCCAGCAGCGTAACACAGGAGAGCTCCTACGAGCAGTACTTC,CASSVTQESSYEQYF
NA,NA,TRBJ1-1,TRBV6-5,TGTGCCAGCAGGACAACTGAGGCGAACACTGAAGCTTTCTTT,CASRTTEANTEAFF
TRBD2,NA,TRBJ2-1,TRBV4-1,TGCGCCAGCAGCCAAGATCCTAGCGGAGTATACAATGAGCAGTTCTTC,CASSQDPSGVYNEQFF
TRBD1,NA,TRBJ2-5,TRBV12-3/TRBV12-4,TGTGCCAGCAGTTGGGACAGAGAGGTCCAGTACTTC,CASSWDREVQYF
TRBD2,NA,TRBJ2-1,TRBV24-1,TGTGCCACCTCCGGACCGGGGACTACCAACAATGAGCAGTTCTTC,CATSGPGTTNNEQFF
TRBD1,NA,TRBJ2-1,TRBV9,TGTGCCAGCAGCGTAGAGGGACAGGGAGGGGGAAATGAGCAGTTCTTC,CASSVEGQGGGNEQFF
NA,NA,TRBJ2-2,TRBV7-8,TGTGCCAGCAGCTTCTCGGAACACAACACCGGGGAGCTGTTTTTT,CASSFSEHNTGELFF
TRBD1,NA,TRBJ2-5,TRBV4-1,TGCGCCAGCAGCCTCCGGGACAGCCAAGAGACCCAGTACTTC,CASSLRDSQETQYF
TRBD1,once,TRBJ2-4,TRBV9,TGTGCCAGCAGCCCAAGACAGGGGAGAGGAGACATTCAGTACTTC,CASSPRQGRGDIQYF
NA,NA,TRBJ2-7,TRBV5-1,TGCGCCAGCAGCTTGGGACCGACTAGTATTGGCCACGAGCAGTACTTC,CASSLGPTSIGHEQYF
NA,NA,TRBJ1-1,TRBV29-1,TGCAGCGTTGTGAGGGGGAGGAGCGCCACTGAAGCTTTCTTT,CSVVRGRSATEAFF
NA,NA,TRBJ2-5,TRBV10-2,TGCGCCAGCAGGATGGGGGGACGGGAGACCCAGTACTTC,CASRMGGRETQYF
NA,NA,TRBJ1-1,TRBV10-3,TGTGCCATCAGTGGTGGGGACACTGAAGCTTTCTTT,CAISGGDTEAFF
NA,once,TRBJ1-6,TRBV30,TGTGCCTGGAAGGCGCCTGGCGGTTCACCCCTCCACTTT,CAWKAPGGSPLHF
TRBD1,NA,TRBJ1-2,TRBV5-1,TGCGCCAGCAAGCTTACAGGGGGTTCTGGCTACACCTTC,CASKLTGGSGYTF
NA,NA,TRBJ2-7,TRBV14,TGTGCCAGCAGCCCCCGAGGGAGCCACTACGAGCAGTACTTC,CASSPRGSHYEQYF
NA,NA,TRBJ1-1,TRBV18,TGTGCCAGCTCACCACGGGCGTTATCTACGAACACTGAAGCTTTCTTT,CASSPRALSTNTEAFF
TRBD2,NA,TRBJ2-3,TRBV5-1,TGCGCCAGCAGCTCTCTCGGGGCGGGAGCGGATACGCAGTATTTT,CASSSLGAGADTQYF